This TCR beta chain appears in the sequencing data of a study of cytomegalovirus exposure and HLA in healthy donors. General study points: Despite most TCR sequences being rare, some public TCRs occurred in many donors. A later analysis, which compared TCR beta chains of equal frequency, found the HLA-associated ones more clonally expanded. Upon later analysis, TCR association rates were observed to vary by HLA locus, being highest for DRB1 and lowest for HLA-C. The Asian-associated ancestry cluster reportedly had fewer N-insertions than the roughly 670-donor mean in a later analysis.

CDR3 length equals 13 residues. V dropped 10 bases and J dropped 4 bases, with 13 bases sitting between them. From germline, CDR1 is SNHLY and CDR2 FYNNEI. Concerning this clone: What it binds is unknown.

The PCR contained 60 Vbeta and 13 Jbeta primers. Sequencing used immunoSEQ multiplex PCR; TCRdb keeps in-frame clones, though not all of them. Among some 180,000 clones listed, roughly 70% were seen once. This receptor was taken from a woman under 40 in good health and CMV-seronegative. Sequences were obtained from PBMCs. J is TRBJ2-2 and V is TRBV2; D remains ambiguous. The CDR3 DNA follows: TGTGCCACCACGATGTCGAGCACCGGGGAGCTGTTTTTT. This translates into CATTMSSTGELFF.